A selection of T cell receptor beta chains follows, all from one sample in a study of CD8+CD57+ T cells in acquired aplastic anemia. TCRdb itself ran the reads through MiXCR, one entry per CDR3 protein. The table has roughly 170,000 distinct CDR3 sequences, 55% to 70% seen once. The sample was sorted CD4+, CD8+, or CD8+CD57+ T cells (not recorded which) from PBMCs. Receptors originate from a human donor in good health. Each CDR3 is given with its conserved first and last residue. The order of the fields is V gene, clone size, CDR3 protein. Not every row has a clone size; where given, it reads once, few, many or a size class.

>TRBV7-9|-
CASSLEGTSLATQYF
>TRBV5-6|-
CASSLEFGEDEQFF
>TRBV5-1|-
CASSLFIGRDSPPHF
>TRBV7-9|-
CASTLQAAGKNIQYF
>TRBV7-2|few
CASSPLVGGWSQAFF
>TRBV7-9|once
CASSSQGQSSPLHF
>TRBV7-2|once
CASSLGPLQETQYF
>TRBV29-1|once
CSVEGDYDNEQFF
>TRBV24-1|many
CATSDLGLAGHTDTQYF
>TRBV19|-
CASSPWAYYNEQFF
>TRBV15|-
CATSSLLQGERETQYF
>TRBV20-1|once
CSANKLGTSGAYNEQFF
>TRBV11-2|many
CASSPEALLAGTEGGYEQYF
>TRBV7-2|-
CASSANRRYTEAFF
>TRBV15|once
CATSREAKRDEQFF
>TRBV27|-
CASSWGAYNEQFF
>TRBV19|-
CASSKASGSPGELFF
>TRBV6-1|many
CASSVTSGIFYEQYF
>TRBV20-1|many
CSARDSPEDLRGGGELFF
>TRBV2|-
CASTPGQGWSGEQFF
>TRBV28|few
CASNRGVATGELFF